These T cell receptor beta chains were read from a single sample in a study of T cells in Graves' hyperthyroidism and ophthalmopathy. MiXCR was run by TCRdb on the multiplex PCR reads, yielding one entry per CDR3 protein. This sample carries 600,000 to 850,000 distinct CDR3 sequences, under 20% of them seen once, and the ten largest clones take roughly 17%. The sequencing input was blood. These receptors all stem from a woman between 50 and 59 years old with Graves' hyperthyroidism that later progressed to Graves' ophthalmopathy. CDR3s include the opening cysteine and the closing phenylalanine or tryptophan. The D gene is left open where the match is weak.

j_call | v_call | d_call | cdr3_aa
TRBJ1-5 | TRBV2 | TRBD1 | CASSEDRGRPQHF
TRBJ2-5 | TRBV3-1 | TRBD2 | CASSDRAGGYQETQYF
TRBJ2-3 | TRBV7-9 | TRBD2 | CASSTSGSTDTQYF
TRBJ2-1 | TRBV19 | TRBD2 | CASSIDISGGLYNEQFF
TRBJ2-7 | TRBV7-3 | TRBD1 | CASSSNRGYEQYF
TRBJ2-5 | TRBV6-5 | . | CASSYSYGEETQYF
TRBJ1-1 | TRBV9 | . | CASSVQTNTEAFF
TRBJ1-1 | TRBV12-3/TRBV12-4 | . | CASSFRGARDTEAFF
TRBJ1-1 | TRBV12-3/TRBV12-4 | . | CASSSYVERNTEAFF
TRBJ1-1 | TRBV7-3 | . | CASRSIRANTEAFF
TRBJ1-5 | TRBV18 | TRBD1 | CASSPRGPGTGVGSNQPQHF
TRBJ2-5 | TRBV6-5 | TRBD1 | CASSYHSTGVGQETQYF
TRBJ1-5 | TRBV2 | TRBD1 | CASEDRKSQPQHF
TRBJ2-3 | TRBV5-4 | . | CASSPGGDSLTDTQYF